The 27 T cell receptor beta chains below all came from one sample that was sequenced in a study of regulatory T cells in long-lasting Graves disease. Libraries of TCR beta came from iRepertoire HTBI primers plus Arm-PCR of CDR3 regions. TCRdb used MiXCR to reprocess the multiplex PCR reads, holding one entry per CDR3 protein. Of roughly 500,000 distinct CDR3 sequences listed, around 12% are singletons. Indicated time point: newly diagnosed GD, antithyroid drugs for less than 3 months. The TCR library was prepared using RNA isolated from PBMCs. These sequences were also reported in another study, on T cells in Graves' hyperthyroidism and ophthalmopathy.

Material: peripheral blood mononuclear cells (PBMCs), obtained at new diagnosis, from a patient treated with antithyroid drugs. The receptors were sampled from a woman in her twenties or thirties with Graves disease.

The V and J genes are TRBV19 and TRBJ1-5, with TRBD1 as a possible D gene (5 bases). The germline V gene has CDR1 LNHDA and CDR2 SQIVND (reference sequence). V gave up 5 bases and J gave up 2 bases, with 13 bases separating them. There are 15 residues in the CDR3. DNA of the CDR3: TGTGCCAGTAGTGGGGCTAGCAGTTGCAATCAGCCCCAGCATTTT. It encodes CASSGASSCNQPQHF. The complete variable domain, with remaining parts taken from reference TRBV19 and TRBJ1-5, reads DGGITQSPKYLFRKEGQNVTLSCEQNLNHDAMYWYRQDPGQGLRLIYYSQIVNDFQKGDIAEGYSVSREKKESFPLTVTSAQKNPTAFYLCASSGASSCNQPQHFGDGTRLSIL.

This clonotype was found a few times. V and J are TRBV13 and TRBJ1-6; tentative D call: TRBD1 (5 bases). Germline V gene sequence: CDR1 PRHDT, CDR2 FYEKMQ (reference sequence). This CDR3 spans 14 amino acids. V lost 0 bases to trimming and J lost 9 bases, with 9 bases between them. This chain's CDR3 is CASSLGGVSSPLHF. The CDR3 bases are TGTGCCAGCAGCTTAGGAGGGGTCAGTTCACCCCTCCACTTT.

Of note for this clonotype: This may come from a read error, since a much larger clone is one base off. The chain couples TRBV3-1 to TRBJ1-5; D remains ambiguous. In germline, CDR1 is LGHDT, CDR2 YNNKEL (reference sequence). CDR3 length equals 14 residues. The CDR3 sequence is CASSQGNSNQPQRF. In DNA, the CDR3 is TGTGCCAGCAGCCAAGGGAATAGCAATCAGCCCCAGCGTTTT. Drawing the rest from reference TRBV3-1 and TRBJ1-5, the complete variable domain is DTAVSQTPKYLVTQMGNDKSIKCEQNLGHDTMYWYKQDSKKFLKIMFSYNNKELIINETVPNRFSPKSPDKAHLNLHINSLELGDSAVYFCASSQGNSNQPQRFGDGTRLSIL.

This clonotype has ten or more counts. The rearrangement uses TRBV6-2 or TRBV6-3 and TRBJ2-1, with 9 nucleotides matching TRBD2. Germline CDR1 MNHEY, CDR2 SVGEGT. The CDR3 totals 17 residues. V lost 4 bases to trimming and J lost 6 bases; unmatched junction nucleotides: 13. In DNA, the CDR3 is TGTGCCAGCAGTTCTGTAGCGGGAGCAATAAAAGGCAATGAGCAGTTCTTC. It encodes CASSSVAGAIKGNEQFF.

This clonotype has ten or more counts. V gene TRBV28 combines with J gene TRBJ2-7, with TRBD2 identical over 7 bases. This CDR3 spans 15 amino acids. The V gene end was trimmed by 4 bases and the J gene end by 2 bases; junction bases not matched to a gene: 8. Germline CDR1 is MDHEN and CDR2 is SYDVKM. DNA of the CDR3: TGTGCCAGCAGTTACAGCGGGATTAGTACCTACGAGCAGTACTTC. It specifies CASSYSGISTYEQYF.

Note on this clonotype: A single base separates this from a much larger clone, so it may be a read error. The chain links TRBV2 to TRBJ1-2, with D hard to call. Germline assignment: CDR1 SNHLY and CDR2 FYNNEI. V was cut by 7 bases and J by 1 base, with 13 bases left in between. The length of the CDR3 is 14 residues. The CDR3 reads CASISTGSNYGYTF. The DNA of the CDR3 is TGTGCCAGCATCTCGACGGGTAGTAACTATGGCTACACCTTC.

There are many counts of this clonotype. The chain links TRBV27 to TRBJ1-2; 9 nucleotides align to TRBD1. With V trimmed by 2 bases and J by 3 bases, 10 bases remained unmatched. The CDR3 runs to 17 residues. CDR1 and CDR2 (germline): MNHEY, SMNVEV (reference sequence). The chain's CDR3 is CASSLGVPGQGHYGYTF. CDR3 sequence (DNA): TGTGCCAGCAGTTTAGGAGTCCCGGGACAGGGCCACTATGGCTACACCTTC.

Ten or more counts support this clonotype. This chain uses TRBV30 with TRBJ1-1; D perhaps matches TRBD1 (6 bases). Deletions cut 2 bases from V and 4 bases from J, with 11 bases between. There are 13 residues in the CDR3. Germline V gives CDR1 GTSNPN, CDR2 SVGIG (reference sequence). The CDR3 sequence: CAWSKGGRTEAFF. In DNA, the CDR3 is TGTGCCTGGAGTAAGGGGGGACGCACTGAAGCTTTCTTT.

This clonotype occurred a few times. The chain couples TRBV4-1 to TRBJ2-2; D not resolved. This CDR3 region has 15 residues. Trimming pared 0 bases from V and 7 bases from J, leaving 12 bases between. Germline CDR1 reads MGHRA; CDR2 reads YSYEKL. DNA for the CDR3: TGCGCCAGCAGCCAAGATCTCACTGTCGGCGGGGAGCTGTTTTTT. Amino acid sequence: CASSQDLTVGGELFF.

This clonotype showed up just a few times. A much larger clonotype is one base distant, so this may be a read error. The chain links TRBV28 to TRBJ1-2; maybe TRBD1 (6 bases). V shed 2 bases and J shed 4 bases, with 14 bases lying between them. Germline CDR1 reads MDHEN; CDR2 reads SYDVKM. This CDR3 has 15 amino acids. CDR3 protein: CASSLGQGGGYGYTF. In DNA, the CDR3 is TGTGCCAGCAGTTTAGGGCAGGGAGGGGGCTATGGCTACACCTTC.

This clonotype appeared a few times. One end of the junction varies from germline; a read error may be responsible. The genes are TRBV20-1 and TRBJ2-1, with 9 bases aligning to TRBD2. Germline V CDR1 and CDR2: DFQATT, SNEGSKA (reference sequence). CDR3 length equals 15 residues. CDR3 amino acids: CSARASSGNHNERFF. The CDR3 DNA reads as TGCAGTGCTAGGGCATCTAGCGGGAACCACAATGAGCGGTTCTTC.

The chain combines TRBV11-3 with TRBJ1-3; D unresolved. V lost 4 bases and J lost 6, with 19 bases in between. This CDR3 has 16 amino acids. Per germline, CDR1 SGHNT and CDR2 YENEEA. CDR3 in amino acids: CASSYHGNRLSNTIYF. The CDR3 nucleotides are TGTGCCAGCAGCTACCACGGGAACAGACTATCAAACACCATATATTTT. The variable domain in full, with the rest retrieved from reference TRBV11-3 and TRBJ1-3, is EAGVVQSPRYKIIEKKQPVAFWCNPISGHNTLYWYLQNLGQGPELLIRYENEEAVDDSQLPKDRFSAERLKGVDSTLKIQPAELGDSAVYLCASSYHGNRLSNTIYFGEGSWLTVV.

Concerning this clonotype: Here the CDR3 omits its conserved ending phenylalanine or tryptophan, so a read error is the likely source. V gene TRBV7-2 combines with J gene TRBJ2-1; 14 bases match TRBD2. The J segment lost 10 bases and the V segment lost 5 bases, leaving 7 bases of the junction unmatched. There are 15 residues in the CDR3. The germline V gene has CDR1 SGHTA and CDR2 FQGNSA. Written as DNA, the CDR3 is TGTGCCAGCAGCCCGGGACTAGCGGGAGTAGGCGAGCAGTTCCTC. Encoded protein: CASSPGLAGVGEQFL.

The chain has TRBV14 and TRBJ2-1; D is uncertain. The V end lost 0 bases, the J end lost 2 bases, and 14 bases lay between the germline ends. CDR1 SGHDN and CDR2 FVKESK come from the germline V gene. This CDR3 is 17 amino acids long. In nucleotides, the CDR3 is TGTGCCAGCAGCCAAGATCGCTACTCCTCCGCCTACAATGAGCAGTTCTTC. Amino acids: CASSQDRYSSAYNEQFF.

This clonotype was found many times. V usage is TRBV6-2 or TRBV6-3 and J usage is TRBJ1-2; the match to TRBD1 covers 10 bases. CDR3 length: 18 residues. Trimming removed 5 bases from V and 2 bases from J; junction bases left unmatched: 14. Germline CDR1 is MNHEY and CDR2 is SVGEGT. This chain's CDR3 is CASSLPGQGKAKNYGYTF. The CDR3 DNA is TGTGCCAGCAGTCTACCGGGACAGGGGAAAGCTAAGAACTATGGCTACACCTTC.

There are many counts of this clonotype. This rearrangement joins TRBV11-3 to TRBJ2-2; D ambiguous. Germline CDR1 is SGHNT and CDR2 is YENEEA. CDR3 length equals 13 residues. Trimming cost V 0 bases and J 7 bases, with 6 bases left between them. The DNA of the CDR3 is TGTGCCAGCAGCTTAGATCGGATCGGGGAGCTGTTTTTT. This translates into CASSLDRIGELFF.

This clonotype appeared many times. The chain recombines TRBV5-6 with TRBJ1-1; D possibly corresponds to TRBD1 (6 bases). The V end lost 2 bases, the J end lost 3 bases, and 14 bases lay between the germline ends. The CDR3 has 15 residues. Germline CDR1 and CDR2: SGHDT and YYEEEE. CDR3 in amino acids: CASSFVGGGDTEAFF. The CDR3 bases are TGTGCCAGCAGCTTCGTAGGGGGAGGGGACACTGAAGCTTTCTTT.

This clonotype was counted ten times or more. V usage is TRBV2 and J usage is TRBJ1-5, with 7 bases identical to TRBD1. The CDR3 has 15 residues. Germline V gene lookup returns CDR1 SNHLY and CDR2 FYNNEI. J was trimmed by 4 bases and V by 8 bases; bases with no gene match: 11. The CDR3 sequence is CASGRRQGANQPQHF. As DNA, the CDR3 is TGTGCCAGCGGCCGCCGACAGGGCGCGAATCAGCCCCAGCATTTT.

CDR3 loop: CASSPRSPRWGTQYF. The CDR3 DNA reads as TGTGCCAGCAGCCCGCGAAGTCCCCGGTGGGGGACCCAGTACTTC. The chain recombines TRBV11-2 with TRBJ2-5, with D hard to call. CDR1 SGHAT and CDR2 FQNNGV come from the germline V gene. The CDR3 is 15 residues long. The ends were cut back, 5 bases at V and 7 bases at J, with 20 bases in the middle.

This clonotype turned up a few times. A much larger clone differs by one base, so this may be a read error. This chain joins TRBV16 and TRBJ1-1; D unclear. Germline CDR1 KGHSY, CDR2 FQNENV. The V end lost 4 bases, the J end lost 0 bases, and 9 bases lay between the germline ends. CDR3 length equals 14 residues. The CDR3 protein is CASSPRRVNTEAFF. The CDR3 nucleotides read TGTGCCAGCAGCCCACGACGGGTGAACACTGAAGCTTTCTTT. Supplemented by reference TRBV16 and TRBJ1-1, the full variable domain reads GEEVAQTPKHLVRGEGQKAKLYCAPIKGHSYVFWYQQVLKNEFKFLISFQNENVFDETGMPKERFSAKCLPNSPCSLEIQATKLEDSAVYFCASSPRRVNTEAFFGQGTRLTVV.

This clonotype was detected ten times or more. This chain uses TRBV27 with TRBJ2-1; the D gene is possibly TRBD2 (5 bases). Germline-derived CDR1 and CDR2 are MNHEY and SMNVEV (reference sequence). Trimming removed 8 bases from V and 0 bases from J, with 14 bases in between. The CDR3 is 15 residues long. DNA for the CDR3: TGTGCCAGCCGAGGCGGGCTGAGCTCCTACAATGAGCAGTTCTTC. It yields the protein CASRGGLSSYNEQFF.

This clonotype was counted many times. V and J are TRBV6-2 or TRBV6-3 and TRBJ1-3; D is unclear. CDR3 size: 14 residues. The germline gives CDR1 MNHEY, CDR2 SVGEGT. With 5 bases removed from V and 5 bases from J, the gap between germline ends came to 13 bases. CDR3 in DNA: TGTGCCAGCAGTGAACAACGTGGTAGAAACACCATATATTTT. Protein: CASSEQRGRNTIYF.

This clonotype was found many times. The chain carries TRBV2 and TRBJ2-1, with 7 bases identical to TRBD1. Germline V gene data show CDR1 as SNHLY and CDR2 as FYNNEI. The CDR3 is 12 residues long. V was pared by 6 bases and J by 9 bases, with 5 bases of the junction left unmatched. The DNA for the CDR3 is TGTGCCAGCAGGGGGACAGCTGGTGAGCAGTTCTTC. Amino acid sequence: CASRGTAGEQFF.

This clonotype was counted at least ten times. This chain joins TRBV3-1 and TRBJ1-1, with 9 positions matching TRBD1. The V gene end was trimmed by 1 base and the J gene end by 11 bases; junction bases not matched to a gene: 5. The CDR3 spans 13 residues. CDR1 and CDR2 (germline): LGHDT, YNNKEL (reference sequence). The CDR3, as DNA: TGTGCCAGCAGCCAAGCTTGGGACAGGGCGGCTTTCTTT. The encoded protein is CASSQAWDRAAFF.

This clonotype was observed many times. V and J are TRBV5-6 and TRBJ2-4, with D tentatively TRBD1 (6 bases). The CDR3 is 15 amino acids. Germline V gene data show CDR1 as SGHDT and CDR2 as YYEEEE. V was clipped by 4 bases and J by 6 bases, with 17 bases between them. DNA of the CDR3: TGTGCCAGCAGCGAACAGGGATTGAACGCAAACATTCAGTACTTC. The encoded protein is CASSEQGLNANIQYF.

This clonotype was detected many times. The chain couples TRBV13 to TRBJ1-1; no clear D gene. The CDR3 loop spans 12 amino acids. The V end lost 10 bases, the J end lost 3 bases, and 12 bases lay between the germline ends. The germline CDR1 and CDR2 sequences are PRHDT and FYEKMQ (reference sequence). CDR3 nucleotides: TGTGCCACTCCCGTTGTCTACACTGAAGCTTTCTTT. Translation gives CATPVVYTEAFF.

This clonotype was seen more than once but under ten times. The chain recombines TRBV20-1 with TRBJ2-7; 7 bases align to TRBD1. The length of the CDR3 is 15 residues. V trimming: 3 bases; J trimming: 1 base; junction bases outside the gene matches: 9. Looked up from germline, CDR1 is DFQATT and CDR2 is SNEGSKA (reference sequence). CDR3 sequence: CSARAVTGASYEQYF. CDR3 sequence (DNA): TGCAGTGCTAGGGCCGTCACAGGGGCGTCCTACGAGCAGTACTTC.